A single T cell receptor beta chain is shown here with its context. TCRdb passed the RACE reads through MiXCR, listing each CDR3 protein once. The table has over 300,000 distinct CDR3 sequences, more than 4.5% seen once; the top ten hold 2.6%. V gave up 3 bases and J gave up 0 bases, with 19 bases separating them. CDR1 SGHDT and CDR2 YYEEEE come from the germline V gene. The CDR3 length is 17 residues. The record originates from a study of human T cells and chemical hapten exposure. Described time point: pre-sensitization, week 0. Treatment here: therapeutic diphenylcyclopropenone sensitization with weekly scalp DPC.

This chain uses TRBV5-6 with TRBJ2-7, with TRBD1 as a possible D gene (5 bases). The sequencing here drew on whole blood, taken in connection with sensitization to the hapten diphenylcyclopropenone (DPC). This TCR was sampled from a woman aged 45-65 years with alopecia areata. Some clones in this sample may be carry-over from other donors' samples. CDR3 sequence reads: CASSSPRPDRGSYEQYF. DNA of the CDR3: TGTGCCAGCAGCTCTCCTCGTCCTGACAGAGGCTCCTACGAGCAGTACTTC.